Each of the 27 T cell receptor beta chains below was sequenced from the same sample in a study of blood T cell repertoires in COVID-19. Libraries were prepared by immunoSEQ multiplex PCR; TCRdb keeps only in-frame clonotypes and omits some of them. The repertoire consists of some 240,000 clones, with 70% to 85% occurring once and the leading ten covering roughly 1.4%. The source material was peripheral blood. The receptors come from a woman aged 35 to 49 who had recovered from COVID-19.

The V call is TRBV10-1, the J call TRBJ2-3; D might be TRBD1 (6 bases). V shed 6 bases and J shed 2 bases, with 18 bases lying between them. The CDR3 is 16 amino acids. Germline V CDR1 and CDR2: WNHNN, SYGVQD (reference sequence). The CDR3 DNA is TGCGCCAGCAGCCTTGACACCTGGGACAACACAGATACGCAGTATTTT. This encodes CASSLDTWDNTDTQYF.

The V call is TRBV16, the J call TRBJ2-3; D is unresolved. V was trimmed by 1 base and J by 2 bases, leaving 13 bases between them. CDR1 and CDR2 (germline): KGHSY, FQNENV. This CDR3 is 16 amino acids long. CDR3 loop: CASSQFQASYTDTQYF. CDR3 nucleotides: TGTGCCAGCAGCCAATTCCAGGCGTCTTACACAGATACGCAGTATTTT. The whole variable domain, remainder taken from reference TRBV16 and TRBJ2-3, is GEEVAQTPKHLVRGEGQKAKLYCAPIKGHSYVFWYQQVLKNEFKFLISFQNENVFDETGMPKERFSAKCLPNSPCSLEIQATKLEDSAVYFCASSQFQASYTDTQYFGPGTRLTVL.

This chain joins TRBV11-1 and TRBJ2-5, with a tentative D call TRBD1 (5 bases). This CDR3 contains 15 residues. Per the germline V gene, CDR1 is SGHAT and CDR2 is FQDESV (reference sequence). Trimming stripped 3 bases from V and 3 bases from J, with 14 bases between. In DNA form, the CDR3 reads TGTGCCAGCAGCTTCGGTTCAGGGCAAGAAGAGACCCAGTACTTC. It yields the protein CASSFGSGQEETQYF.

The CDR3 loop is CASSLGQVNEKLFF. In DNA, the CDR3 is TGCGCCAGCAGCTTGGGTCAGGTTAATGAAAAACTGTTTTTT. The chain is built from TRBV5-1 and TRBJ1-4; D is unresolved. Trimming took 0 bases from V and 4 from J, leaving 7 bases between them. The CDR3 is 14 amino acids. Germline V CDR1 and CDR2: SGHRS, YFSETQ. Supplemented by reference TRBV5-1 and TRBJ1-4, the full variable domain reads KAGVTQTPRYLIKTRGQQVTLSCSPISGHRSVSWYQQTPGQGLQFLFEYFSETQRNKGNFPGRFSGRQFSNSRSEMNVSTLELGDSALYLCASSLGQVNEKLFFGSGTQLSVL.

This chain connects TRBV14 to TRBJ2-7; D might be TRBD1 (6 bases). V lost 3 bases, J lost 3 bases, and 18 bases lay in between. The germline gives CDR1 SGHDN, CDR2 FVKESK. The CDR3 spans 16 residues. The CDR3 bases are TGTGCCAGCAGCCATCGACCCAGGGGAAAGATCTACGAGCAGTACTTC. Protein product: CASSHRPRGKIYEQYF.

The V gene is TRBV18, the J gene TRBJ2-2; 7 nucleotides agree with TRBD1. The CDR3 loop spans 15 amino acids. Germline assignment: CDR1 KGHSH and CDR2 LQKENI. V dropped 3 bases and J dropped 3; count of bases not matched to a gene: 4. As DNA, the CDR3 is TGTGCCAGCTCACCCATGACAGGGTACACCGGGGAGCTGTTTTTT. Translating it yields CASSPMTGYTGELFF.

The chain couples TRBV7-9 to TRBJ2-3; 8 positions match TRBD2. In germline, CDR1 is SEHNR, CDR2 FQNEAQ (reference sequence). Unmatched junction bases numbered 7, after V lost 6 bases and J lost 2 bases. The CDR3 has 15 amino acids. This CDR3 reads CASSYSGGSTDTQYF. The CDR3 DNA follows: TGTGCCAGCAGTTACAGCGGGGGATCCACAGATACGCAGTATTTT.

The genes are TRBV12-3 or TRBV12-4 and TRBJ1-5; D not resolved. The CDR3 is 12 residues long. V was trimmed by 3 bases and J by 6 bases, leaving 6 bases between them. The CDR3: CASSFGFQPQHF. The DNA of the CDR3 is TGTGCCAGCAGTTTCGGGTTTCAGCCCCAGCATTTT.

This rearrangement joins TRBV29-1 to TRBJ2-7; no reliable D call. This CDR3 is 12 amino acids long. V dropped 4 bases and J dropped 2 bases, with 9 bases sitting between them. Germline V CDR1 and CDR2: SQVTM, ANQGSEA. This CDR3 reads CSVVSTTYEQYF. CDR3 DNA: TGCAGCGTTGTTTCTACGACCTACGAGCAGTACTTC.

This chain uses TRBV6-5 with TRBJ2-2, with no clear D. Germline loops: CDR1 MNHEY, CDR2 SVGAGI. CDR3 length: 13 amino acids. V was pared by 8 bases and J by 6 bases, with 13 bases between. CDR3 region: CASQPQSAGELFF. The CDR3, as DNA: TGTGCCAGCCAGCCACAAAGCGCCGGGGAGCTGTTTTTT.

The chain carries TRBV12-3 or TRBV12-4 and TRBJ2-2, with a possible D match to TRBD2 (6 bases). Trimming removed 7 bases at V and 6 bases at J, with 12 bases between. The CDR3 covers 13 residues. CDR3 sequence reads: CASKEGTAGELFF. CDR3 coding DNA: TGTGCCAGCAAGGAGGGGACGGCCGGGGAGCTGTTTTTT.

The V and J genes are TRBV3-1 (or the pseudogene TRBV3-2) and TRBJ1-1, with 7 bases fitting TRBD1. The CDR3 loop spans 15 amino acids. The V segment lost 4 bases and the J segment 1 base; nucleotides outside the gene matches: 6. Germline CDR1 LGHDT, CDR2 YNNKEL (reference sequence). CDR3 in amino acids: CASSPTGVGNTEAFF. The CDR3 bases are TGTGCCAGCAGCCCAACAGGGGTGGGGAACACTGAAGCTTTCTTT.

V is TRBV5-1 and J is TRBJ1-1, with D tentatively TRBD1 (5 bases). Germline CDR1 and CDR2: SGHRS and YFSETQ. The CDR3 has 11 residues. Trimming left V 7 bases short and J 3 bases short, with 7 bases between. This CDR3 is CASRGDTEAFF. As DNA, the CDR3 is TGCGCCAGCCGGGGGGACACTGAAGCTTTCTTT.

The chain links TRBV30 to TRBJ2-5; 8 bases match TRBD2. The CDR3 spans 13 residues. CDR1 GTSNPN and CDR2 SVGIG come from the germline V gene (reference sequence). CDR3 DNA sequence: TGTGCGGTCGGCGGGGGGCGGGAGGAGACCCAGTACTTC. Amino acids: CAVGGGREETQYF.

The chain has TRBV7-2 and TRBJ2-7; D is possibly TRBD1 (5 bases). Germline V lookup: CDR1 SGHTA, CDR2 FQGNSA. The germline V and J ends were trimmed by 6 bases and 5 bases, with 20 bases remaining between them. CDR3 length equals 15 residues. The chain's CDR3 is CASRQTPDRFHEQYF. As DNA, the CDR3 is TGTGCCAGCAGACAGACCCCAGACAGATTCCACGAGCAGTACTTC.

CDR3 amino acids: CASSQDQGSYEQYF. CDR3 DNA: TGCGCCAGCAGCCAAGATCAGGGTAGCTACGAGCAGTACTTC. This chain joins TRBV4-3 and TRBJ2-7, with a weak D call TRBD1 (5 bases). Trimming pared 0 bases from V and 3 bases from J, leaving 9 bases between. The CDR3 is 14 amino acids. From germline, CDR1 is LGHNA and CDR2 YSLEER.

V is TRBV19 and J is TRBJ1-2, with D tentatively TRBD1 (5 bases). The CDR3 sequence is 14 residues long. Germline V gene sequence: CDR1 LNHDA, CDR2 SQIVND (reference sequence). The CDR3 DNA reads TGTGCAACCCTCGTGCCGGGCAGGGTTGTTGGCTACACCTTC. Protein: CATLVPGRVVGYTF.

CDR3 DNA: TGTGCCAGCAGTTACTCGATGGGGGGAGAGACCCAGTACTTC. Protein sequence: CASSYSMGGETQYF. V is TRBV6-5 and J is TRBJ2-5; possible D gene TRBD2, 6 bases. The length of the CDR3 is 14 residues. Trimming took 0 bases from V and 4 from J, leaving 9 bases between them. Germline V gives CDR1 MNHEY, CDR2 SVGAGI.

The CDR3 DNA sequence: TGTGCCAGTAGTCCTGGGACAGTCAACTATGGCTACACCTTC. It translates to CASSPGTVNYGYTF. This chain joins TRBV19 and TRBJ1-2; 7 nucleotides agree with TRBD1. CDR3 length: 14 amino acids. J lost 2 bases, V lost 5 bases, and 5 bases had no gene match. Germline V CDR1 and CDR2: LNHDA, SQIVND (reference sequence).

The gene calls are TRBV19 and TRBJ1-4, with D possibly matching TRBD1 (6 bases). Looked up from germline, CDR1 is LNHDA and CDR2 is SQIVND (reference sequence). CDR3 length equals 14 residues. The V end lost 5 bases, the J end lost 7 bases, and 14 bases lay between the germline ends. The CDR3 DNA follows: TGTGCCAGTAGTGGGCAAGACAGGCCTGAAAAACTGTTTTTT. Amino acids: CASSGQDRPEKLFF.

The chain has TRBV6-2 or TRBV6-3 and TRBJ2-5; D perhaps matches TRBD1 (6 bases). Trimming took off 4 bases at V and 1 base at J, with 10 bases between the two ends. Germline CDR1 MNHEY, CDR2 SVGEGT. The CDR3 contains 14 residues. CDR3 residues: CASSSRGGQETQYF. As DNA, the CDR3 is TGTGCCAGCAGTTCTCGAGGGGGCCAAGAGACCCAGTACTTC.

The V call is TRBV5-4, the J call TRBJ2-7, with 8 nucleotides matching TRBD1. This CDR3 has 13 amino acids. V lost 4 bases to trimming and J lost 3 bases; unmatched junction nucleotides: 3. In germline, CDR1 is SGHNT, CDR2 YYREEE (reference sequence). CDR3 sequence reads: CASSTGQGYEQYF. CDR3 in DNA: TGTGCCAGCAGCACAGGACAGGGCTACGAGCAGTACTTC.

The chain carries TRBV18 and TRBJ2-7; D might be TRBD2 (5 bases). The CDR3 is 14 amino acids. V shed 3 bases and J shed 7 bases, with 16 bases lying between them. CDR1 KGHSH and CDR2 LQKENI come from the germline V gene. This CDR3 reads CASSPPGSPGEQYF. In nucleotides, the CDR3 is TGTGCCAGCTCACCTCCGGGATCACCGGGGGAGCAGTACTTC.

V gene TRBV9 combines with J gene TRBJ2-5, with D hard to call. V was trimmed by 0 bases and J by 4 bases, leaving 10 bases between them. The germline V gene has CDR1 SGDLS and CDR2 YYNGEE. This CDR3 spans 14 amino acids. The CDR3 loop reads CASSVGAIVETQYF. The CDR3 coding sequence is TGTGCCAGCAGCGTAGGGGCCATAGTAGAGACCCAGTACTTC. The full variable domain, its missing parts supplied by reference TRBV9 and TRBJ2-5, is DSGVTQTPKHLITATGQRVTLRCSPRSGDLSVYWYQQSLDQGLQFLIQYYNGEERAKGNILERFSAQQFPDLHSELNLSSLELGDSALYFCASSVGAIVETQYFGPGTRLLVL.

In its sample, this clone was seen once. The J gene is TRBJ2-7, the V gene TRBV28; 8 nucleotides match TRBD1. From germline, CDR1 is MDHEN and CDR2 SYDVKM. Germline trimming cut 2 bases from V and 0 bases from J; bases unmatched to any gene: 15. The CDR3 is 19 residues long. The CDR3 DNA sequence: TGTGCCAGCAGTTTAATTAGTGTTGGGACAGGACCTATCTCCTACGAGCAGTACTTC. This encodes CASSLISVGTGPISYEQYF.

J is TRBJ1-4 and V is TRBV2; 7 nucleotides match TRBD1. Per the germline V gene, CDR1 is SNHLY and CDR2 is FYNNEI. The CDR3 runs to 15 residues. V trimming: 9 bases; J trimming: 2 bases; junction bases outside the gene matches: 9. As DNA, the CDR3 is TGTGCCAGTGCCGGGACAGTGAGTACTAATGAAAAACTGTTTTTT. It specifies CASAGTVSTNEKLFF.

The V gene is TRBV6-5, the J gene TRBJ2-3; 9 bases match TRBD2. V dropped 8 bases and J dropped 5; count of bases not matched to a gene: 2. The CDR3 sequence is 12 residues long. The germline CDR1 and CDR2 sequences are MNHEY and SVGAGI. CDR3 sequence: CASGRGGDTQYF. CDR3 in DNA: TGTGCCAGCGGGCGGGGGGGAGATACGCAGTATTTT.